The sequence of this T cell receptor (beta chain) was determined in a study of cytomegalovirus exposure and HLA in healthy donors (dated by TCRdb to about 2017). For context, the study as a whole: According to an earlier analysis of a few hundred of the donors, about 179 million T cells yielded some 120 million unique TCR beta sequences and about 280 Gb of sequence data. Among the approximately 420 genotyped donors, under 90% belonged to the genetic ancestry cluster associated with self-reported Caucasian donors. Along with the roughly 700-subject first cohort, a separate validation cohort of over 90 different subjects was used. Roughly 300 gigabases of sequencing data and 70 million to 100 million unique TCR sequences made up an early release that covered 500 to 650 HLA-typed donors. Among 350 to 400 genotyped donors of the cohort, an average of 235,054 unique TCR beta nucleotide sequences were sequenced per donor, roughly 20% of them non-productive. The study aimed to test whether signatures of past pathogen exposure could be identified by cataloging public T cell receptors. In a later genetic analysis, genome-wide SNP genotypes for about 55% of the roughly 700 donors were used, and that subset was treated as a discovery cohort. Using immunosequencing, the study profiled T cell repertoires from around 680 subjects and related those repertoires to cytomegalovirus serostatus. Donor age, sex, ethnicity and CMV serostatus were compiled alongside the repertoire data. An earlier analysis of more than 450 of the donors used high-throughput TCR beta sequencing to judge whether each TCR beta V gene segment behaved as functional or pseudogenic. Typing coverage differed by locus: A, B, C, DRB1 and DQB1 were typed in about 620-630 donors, DQA1 in about 500, DPA1 in 600 to 610, and DPB1 in roughly 470. All discovery cohort repertoires had been generated using a single sequencing platform. About 5 DR-DQ haplotypes were handled as single units for association and clustering, since linkage in the cohort was strong. HLA typing covered class I and class II loci at four-digit resolution. The later analysis used no new phenotypic data to find candidate immune exposures, relying instead on TCR beta sequences and their occurrence across donors. The study combined high-throughput TCR immunosequencing, statistical association of individual TCRs with disease status, and machine learning to predict cytomegalovirus infection status. A later analysis re-analyzed previously published TCR beta repertoires from 666 donors and added high-resolution HLA genotyping to study TCR occurrence patterns. Study-level results and caveats: A later analysis found that TCR association rates varied across HLA loci, with DRB1 alleles showing the most associated TCRs and HLA-C alleles the fewest. Correlated functional status among segregating V segments might be attributable to linkage disequilibrium, but an unknown experimental factor could not be ruled out. In an earlier analysis of 587 of the donors, most TCR beta V segments appeared in productive rearrangements about 87% or about 30% of the time, broadly matching IMGT annotations. The study gave a list of 150 to 200 TCR beta chains associated with cytomegalovirus. For the cohort, immune exposure information was limited to CMV serostatus. In a later analysis, most CMV-associated TCR beta chains were found to appear HLA-restricted, with HLA associations seemingly driven largely by CMV exposure. A further reported finding was that TCR beta sequences accurately predicted the HLA-A and HLA-B alleles for most subjects in the first cohort. Because HLA typing was unavailable for some donors at each locus, only the typed subset was used in association tests. The presence/absence analyses assumed that sequencing depth was roughly uniform across donors, and that assumption may not be true. In a later genetic analysis, a missense DCLRE1C variant was associated with V-gene and J-gene trimming of TCR beta chains, and the association was replicated in an independent cohort. In both the original and validation cohorts, the classifier was reported to diagnose cytomegalovirus status with high specificity and sensitivity. While some public TCRs were present in many individuals, most TCR sequences turned up only very rarely across donors. The cohort was sequenced for TCR beta chains only, and without alpha or paired-chain data the features that could be detected were limited. A cluster of highly shared sequence variants was judged likely to be a technical artifact of the sequencing pipeline. The earlier analysis of 450 to 700 of the donors excluded roughly 17 rarely observed V segments, including chromosome 9 orphons, because counts were too low. In a later genetic analysis, fewer N-insertions in productive TCRs were reported among donors in an Asian-associated ancestry cluster than the approximately 710-donor mean. In a later analysis, several top co-occurrence clusters were reported to appear linked to parvovirus B19, influenza, CMV and Epstein-Barr virus. In a later analysis, HLA-associated TCR beta chains showed more clonal expansion and lower generation probabilities than non-associated chains that were equally common. Three of the identified cytomegalovirus-associated TCR beta chains were confirmed in vitro to be specific for cytomegalovirus antigens. When HLA alleles, especially DR and DQ, strongly co-occurred, TCR associations were difficult to assign to individual alleles. Specific HLA alleles were associated with some 15,000 TCR beta sequences at a false discovery rate of 0.05 in a later analysis. The authors suggested that the approach could potentially be extended to other disease states and immunological phenotypes.

There are a few counts of this clone. The antigen this receptor binds is unknown. No qualities accompany the bases; no much larger clone lies one base away. The library came from the immunoSEQ multiplex PCR assay. The multiplex PCR relied on a mix of 60 forward primers for TCR Vbeta segments and 13 reverse primers for TCR Jbeta segments. A multiplex PCR assay on genomic DNA amplified the CDR3 region of rearranged TCR beta genes. On the Illumina HiSeq System, the amplified TCR beta libraries were sequenced as 87-base-pair reads. The study's processing was this. Across the 500 to 750 repertoires, a later analysis counted 78 million or so unique TCR beta chains, 8.5 million to 12 million of which were shared by at least two donors. Raw reads were error-corrected and collapsed into unique sequences with a nearest-neighbor algorithm that merged closely related sequences to remove PCR and sequencing errors. To assign V, D and J gene segments, CDR3 sequences were aligned to IMGT reference sequences. For a sequence to be retained, a match of at least six nucleotides was required to both a V gene segment and a J gene segment. Rearrangements were called productive when the CDR3 lacked stop codons and stayed in frame with V and J; all others were non-productive. CDR3 was defined according to IMGT convention as the region running from the second conserved V-encoded cysteine to the conserved J-encoded phenylalanine. The earlier analysis of about 530 of the donors excluded any sequence lacking an unambiguous match to a single V gene segment. An earlier analysis of just under 600 of the donors called V segments functional above 56.7% productive rearrangements and segregating when the between-donor standard deviation exceeded 5%. A statistical classification framework was built to diagnose cytomegalovirus status from the catalog of TCR beta chain sequences. In a later analysis, V and J genes were assigned by comparing TCR nucleotide sequences against IMGT/GENE-DB human TR gene sequences. The TCRdist pipeline was used in a later analysis to assign CDR3 sequences and most-parsimonious VDJ recombination scenarios. In a later analysis, each TCR beta chain was defined by its CDR3 amino acid sequence together with its V-gene family, and reads lacking a unique V-gene family were excluded. As a way to deal with suspected cross-contamination and a sequencing artifact, a later analysis dropped 640 or so nucleotide sequences that were highly shared and had low generation probability. A later analysis calculated a clonal expansion index for each public chain from normalized within-repertoire ranks of inferred template counts. In a later analysis, generation probabilities were computed using a VDJ recombination model fitted to out-of-frame rearrangements, and the results were checked against IGoR. In a later analysis, TCR-TCR, TCR-HLA and TCR-CMV co-occurrence was scored with hypergeometric tests, and a repertoire-size bias correction was applied to TCR pairs. In a later analysis, false discovery rates were estimated by permuting HLA or CMV assignments 20 times. In a later analysis, co-occurring TCRs were grouped using DBSCAN, and TCRdist sequence similarity was added for clustering within HLA-allele-positive subsets. Co-occurrence clustering excluded repertoires with fewer than 30,000 or more than 120,000 public chains, plus five with anomalous nucleotide sharing. Sourced from immuneACCESS, this table was stored by TCRdb with only in-frame sequences that have V and J called. A share of the clones is absent; for the studies checked, an unresolved V gene accounts for under half, and the remainder has no known explanation. The V and J calls and clone size come from that table; D and trimming were worked out from the DNA. The sample yields over 150,000 clones; 80% to 90% were counted once. The ten largest clones represent roughly 10% of the sample.

The cohort consisted of hundreds of healthy bone marrow donors. All cohort members were sampled while nominally healthy, although unrecorded immune exposures were likely present. The donor tested CMV seropositive, placing the donor among the 250 to 350 seropositive members of the cohort. Every donor gave a peripheral blood sample, and the peripheral blood mononuclear cells from that sample were used for TCR beta sequencing. The Qiagen DNeasy Blood Extraction Kit was used to extract genomic DNA from the blood cell samples. The clonotype originates from a man aged 50 or older in good health and CMV-seropositive. The sample consisted of PBMCs.

The DNA reads as follows: TGTGCCAGCAGCTTACGGGACAGATTCATGAACACTGAAGCTTTCTTT. Its translation reads: CASSLRDRFMNTEAFF. The chain is encoded by TRBV7-3 joined to TRBJ1-1; the junction holds 7 bases that match TRBD1. From a lookup of the germline V gene, CDR1 and CDR2 are SGHTA and FQGTGA. The CDR3 measures 16 amino acids from cysteine to phenylalanine. The CDR3 DNA has 48 bases and is translated from base 1. At the junction V is shortened by 2 bases and J by 0 bases; bases outside the gene matches: 6.